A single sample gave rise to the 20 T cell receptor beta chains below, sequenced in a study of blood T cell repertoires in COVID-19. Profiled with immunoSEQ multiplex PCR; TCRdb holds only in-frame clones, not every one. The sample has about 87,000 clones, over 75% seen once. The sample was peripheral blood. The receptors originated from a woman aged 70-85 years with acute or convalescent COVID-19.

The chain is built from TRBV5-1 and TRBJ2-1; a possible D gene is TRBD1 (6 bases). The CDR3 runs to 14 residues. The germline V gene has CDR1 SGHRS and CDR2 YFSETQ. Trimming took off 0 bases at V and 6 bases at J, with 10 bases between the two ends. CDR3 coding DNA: TGCGCCAGCAGCTTGGTGGGGGCGCGCAATGAGCAGTTCTTC. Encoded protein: CASSLVGARNEQFF.

CDR3 region: CAISVAGTGGAGTEAFF. The CDR3 nucleotides read TGTGCCATCAGTGTAGCCGGGACAGGGGGCGCGGGCACTGAAGCTTTCTTT. The V call is TRBV10-3, the J call TRBJ1-1; the match to TRBD1 covers 12 bases. Trimming removed 4 bases from V and 4 bases from J; junction bases left unmatched: 10. The CDR3 totals 17 residues. Germline CDR1 and CDR2: ENHRY and SYGVKD.

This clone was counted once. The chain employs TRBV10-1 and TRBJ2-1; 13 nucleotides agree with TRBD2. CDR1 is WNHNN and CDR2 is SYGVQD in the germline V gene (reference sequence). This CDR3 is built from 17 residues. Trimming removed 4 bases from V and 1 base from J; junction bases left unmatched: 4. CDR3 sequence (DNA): TGCGCCAGCAGTGGGACTAGCGGGGGCCGATCCTACAATGAGCAGTTCTTC. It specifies CASSGTSGGRSYNEQFF.

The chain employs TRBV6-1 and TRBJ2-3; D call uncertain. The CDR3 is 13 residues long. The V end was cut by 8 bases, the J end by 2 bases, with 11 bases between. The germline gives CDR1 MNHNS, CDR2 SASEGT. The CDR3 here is CASQKPNTDTQYF. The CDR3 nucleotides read TGTGCCAGCCAGAAACCAAACACAGATACGCAGTATTTT.

The CDR3 DNA follows: TGTGCCTGGAGAGTCGGCGGGACAGGCGTGAACACTGAAGCTTTCTTT. Protein product: CAWRVGGTGVNTEAFF. J is TRBJ1-1 and V is TRBV30; 8 nucleotides line up with TRBD1. V shed 3 bases, J shed 0 bases, and the junction held 9 bases outside the gene matches. Germline lookup yields CDR1 GTSNPN and CDR2 SVGIG (reference sequence). CDR3 length: 16 residues.

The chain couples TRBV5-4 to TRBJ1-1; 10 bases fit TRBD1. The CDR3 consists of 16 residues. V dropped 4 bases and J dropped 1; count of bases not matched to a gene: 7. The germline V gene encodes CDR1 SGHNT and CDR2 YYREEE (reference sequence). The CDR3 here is CASSPWTGGRNTEAFF. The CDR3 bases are TGTGCCAGCAGCCCTTGGACAGGGGGTCGGAACACTGAAGCTTTCTTT. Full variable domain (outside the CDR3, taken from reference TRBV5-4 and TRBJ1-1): ETGVTQSPTHLIKTRGQQVTLRCSSQSGHNTVSWYQQALGQGPQFIFQYYREEENGRGNFPPRFSGLQFPNYSSELNVNALELDDSALYLCASSPWTGGRNTEAFFGQGTRLTVV.

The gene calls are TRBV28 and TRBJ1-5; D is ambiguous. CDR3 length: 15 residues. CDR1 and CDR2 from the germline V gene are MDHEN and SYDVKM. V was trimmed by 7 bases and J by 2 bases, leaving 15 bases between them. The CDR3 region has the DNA TGTGCCAGCACGCGGGAGAATTCGGGCAATCAGCCCCAGCATTTT. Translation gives CASTRENSGNQPQHF. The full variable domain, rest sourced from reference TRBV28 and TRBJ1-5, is DVKVTQSSRYLVKRTGEKVFLECVQDMDHENMFWYRQDPGLGLRLIYFSYDVKMKEKGDIPEGYSVSREKKERFSLILESASTNQTSMYLCASTRENSGNQPQHFGDGTRLSIL.

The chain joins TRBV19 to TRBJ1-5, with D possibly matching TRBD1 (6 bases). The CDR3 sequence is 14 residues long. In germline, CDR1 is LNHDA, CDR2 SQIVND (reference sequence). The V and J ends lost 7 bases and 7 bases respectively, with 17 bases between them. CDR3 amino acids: CASMGTWGGQPQHF. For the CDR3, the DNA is TGTGCCAGTATGGGTACCTGGGGGGGCCAGCCCCAGCATTTT.

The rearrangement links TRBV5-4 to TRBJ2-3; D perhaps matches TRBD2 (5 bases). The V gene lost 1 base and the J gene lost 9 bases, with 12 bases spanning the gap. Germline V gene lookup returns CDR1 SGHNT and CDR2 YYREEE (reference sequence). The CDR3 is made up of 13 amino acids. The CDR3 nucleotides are TGTGCCAGCAGCTTGCCGCCCGGGGTCACGCAGTATTTT. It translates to CASSLPPGVTQYF.

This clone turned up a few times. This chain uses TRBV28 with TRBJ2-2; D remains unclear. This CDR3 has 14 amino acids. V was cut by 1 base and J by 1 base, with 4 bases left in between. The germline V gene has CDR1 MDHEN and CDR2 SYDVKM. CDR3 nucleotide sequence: TGTGCCAGCAGTTTATTTAGGAACACCGGGGAGCTGTTTTTT. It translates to CASSLFRNTGELFF.

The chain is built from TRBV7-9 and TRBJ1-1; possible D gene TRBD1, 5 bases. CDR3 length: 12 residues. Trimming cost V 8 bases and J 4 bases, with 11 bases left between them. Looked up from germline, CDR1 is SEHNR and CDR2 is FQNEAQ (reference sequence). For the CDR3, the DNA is TGTGCCAGCCACCCCGACAGCACTGAAGCTTTCTTT. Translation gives CASHPDSTEAFF.

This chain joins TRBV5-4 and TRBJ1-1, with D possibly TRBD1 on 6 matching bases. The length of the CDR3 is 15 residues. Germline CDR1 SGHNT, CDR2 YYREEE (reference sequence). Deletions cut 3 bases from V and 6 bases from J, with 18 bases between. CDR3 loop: CASSSKGDTRAEAFF. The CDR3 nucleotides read TGTGCCAGCAGCTCGAAAGGGGACACTAGAGCTGAAGCTTTCTTT.

The CDR3 coding sequence is TGTGCCAGCAGCCGACAGGGGTCGCAATACAATGAGCAGTTCTTC. Translation: CASSRQGSQYNEQFF. This chain joins TRBV7-6 and TRBJ2-1; 8 nucleotides agree with TRBD1. V dropped 5 bases and J dropped 4; count of bases not matched to a gene: 7. Per the germline V gene, CDR1 is SGHVS and CDR2 is FNYEAQ. The CDR3 has 15 residues.

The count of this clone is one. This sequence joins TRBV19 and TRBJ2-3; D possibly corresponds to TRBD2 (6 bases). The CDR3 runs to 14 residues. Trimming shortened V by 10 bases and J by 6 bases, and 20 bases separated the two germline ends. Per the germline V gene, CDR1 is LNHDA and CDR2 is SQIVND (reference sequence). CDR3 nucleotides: TGTGCCACCTCCTTCGGGGGAGCCAGGGATACGCAGTATTTT. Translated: CATSFGGARDTQYF.

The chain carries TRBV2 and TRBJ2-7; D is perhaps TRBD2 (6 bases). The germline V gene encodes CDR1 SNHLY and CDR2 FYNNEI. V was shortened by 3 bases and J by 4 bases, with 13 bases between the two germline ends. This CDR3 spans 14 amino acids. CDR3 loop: CASSERGIVYEQYF. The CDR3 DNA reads TGTGCCAGCAGTGAGCGGGGAATTGTTTACGAGCAGTACTTC. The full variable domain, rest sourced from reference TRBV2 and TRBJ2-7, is EPEVTQTPSHQVTQMGQEVILRCVPISNHLYFYWYRQILGQKVEFLVSFYNNEISEKSEIFDDQFSVERPDGSNFTLKIRSTKLEDSAMYFCASSERGIVYEQYFGPGTRLTVT.

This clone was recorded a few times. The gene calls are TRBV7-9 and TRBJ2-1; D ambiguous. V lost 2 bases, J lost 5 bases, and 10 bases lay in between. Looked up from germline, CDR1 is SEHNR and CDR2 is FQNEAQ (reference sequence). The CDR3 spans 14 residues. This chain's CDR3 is CASSLTEVHNEQFF. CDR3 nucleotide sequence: TGTGCCAGCAGCTTAACAGAAGTCCACAATGAGCAGTTCTTC.

The CDR3 loop is CASSQPEGTGAGGYTF. In DNA, the CDR3 is TGTGCCAGCAGTCAACCTGAAGGGACAGGGGCGGGTGGCTACACCTTC. The V gene is TRBV7-9, the J gene TRBJ1-2; 10 bases align to TRBD1. V was pared by 6 bases and J by 7 bases, with 14 bases of the junction left unmatched. The CDR3 has 16 residues. Germline V CDR1 and CDR2: SEHNR, FQNEAQ (reference sequence).

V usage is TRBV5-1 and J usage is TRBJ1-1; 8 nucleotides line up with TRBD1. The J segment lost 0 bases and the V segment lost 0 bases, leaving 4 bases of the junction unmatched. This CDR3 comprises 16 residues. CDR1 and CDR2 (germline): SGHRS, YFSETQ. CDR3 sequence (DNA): TGCGCCAGCAGCTTGGGCCAGGGGGCCATGAACACTGAAGCTTTCTTT. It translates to CASSLGQGAMNTEAFF.

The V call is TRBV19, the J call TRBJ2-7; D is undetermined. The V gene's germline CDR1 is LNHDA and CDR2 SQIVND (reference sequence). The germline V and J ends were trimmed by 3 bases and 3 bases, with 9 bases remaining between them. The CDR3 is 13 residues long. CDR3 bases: TGTGCCAGTAGTATTGCAGTGAACTACGAGCAGTACTTC. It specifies CASSIAVNYEQYF.

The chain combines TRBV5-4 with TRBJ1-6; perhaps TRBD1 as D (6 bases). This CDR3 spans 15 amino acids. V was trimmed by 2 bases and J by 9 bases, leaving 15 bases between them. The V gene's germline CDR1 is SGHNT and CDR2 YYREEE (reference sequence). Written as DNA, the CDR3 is TGTGCCAGCAGCTTTTGGGAAGGGGGAAGTTCACCCCTCCACTTT. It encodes CASSFWEGGSSPLHF.